The 18 T cell receptor beta chains given below trace back to one sample, sequenced in a study of blood T cell repertoires in COVID-19. Here immunoSEQ multiplex PCR was the method, and the copy in TCRdb shows in-frame clones only, minus some. The sample has over 200,000 clones, about 91% seen once. Material: PBMCs or T cells enriched from blood (not recorded which). Every receptor here comes from a human donor in a cohort exposed to, infected with or recovered from COVID-19 (not recorded which). The donor label of this sample is uncertain.

V usage is TRBV9 and J usage is TRBJ1-4; the D gene is possibly TRBD1 (5 bases). Germline V gives CDR1 SGDLS, CDR2 YYNGEE. The CDR3 is 15 amino acids. V lost 0 bases and J 8 bases, leaving 14 bases between the germline ends. The CDR3 bases are TGTGCCAGCAGCGTAGAGGGCAGGGAAGGGGAAAAACTGTTTTTT. It translates to CASSVEGREGEKLFF.

The chain recombines TRBV18 with TRBJ2-1; a weak D match, TRBD2 (6 bases). Germline V gene lookup returns CDR1 KGHSH and CDR2 LQKENI. The CDR3 consists of 14 residues. V was cut by 5 bases and J by 7 bases, with 15 bases left in between. The CDR3 bases are TGTGCCAGCTCATCCCTGGCGGGGATAAATGAGCAGTTCTTC. Protein product: CASSSLAGINEQFF.

The gene calls are TRBV5-1 and TRBJ2-7, with D perhaps TRBD1 (6 bases). V lost 0 bases and J lost 6, with 13 bases in between. The CDR3 covers 14 residues. CDR1 and CDR2 from the germline V gene are SGHRS and YFSETQ. This CDR3 reads CASSLGDGQPEQYF. The CDR3 coding sequence is TGCGCCAGCAGCTTGGGGGACGGACAGCCCGAGCAGTACTTC.

A single count supports this clone. The CDR3 protein is CASSQCGRVTEAFF. CDR3 DNA sequence: TGCGCCAGCAGTCAATGTGGCAGGGTCACTGAAGCTTTCTTT. This chain uses TRBV23-1 with TRBJ1-1, with a possible D match to TRBD1 (5 bases). TRBV23-1 is an open reading frame whose function is uncertain. The CDR3 runs 14 residues. V was trimmed by 1 base and J by 4 bases, leaving 10 bases between them.

V gene TRBV6-4 combines with J gene TRBJ2-1; 7 bases line up with TRBD1. V trimming: 0 bases; J trimming: 7 bases; junction bases outside the gene matches: 9. The CDR3 contains 16 residues. The germline V gene has CDR1 MRHNA and CDR2 SNTAGT. The CDR3 coding sequence is TGTGCCAGCAGTGACTCGATGTCAGGGGGTGGGAATGAGCAGTTCTTC. It translates to CASSDSMSGGGNEQFF.

This sequence joins TRBV10-3 and TRBJ1-2, with TRBD1 as a possible D gene (6 bases). The germline V gene encodes CDR1 ENHRY and CDR2 SYGVKD. V lost 5 bases to trimming and J lost 6 bases, with 19 bases between them. The CDR3 has 15 residues. In DNA form, the CDR3 reads TGTGCCATCAGTTACAGGGCCGAGAAGGTCGATGGCTACACCTTC. This codes for CAISYRAEKVDGYTF.

The gene calls are TRBV30 and TRBJ1-2; D uncertain. The CDR3 runs 15 residues. The V gene lost 1 base and the J gene lost 3 bases, with 15 bases spanning the gap. Germline V gene lookup returns CDR1 GTSNPN and CDR2 SVGIG (reference sequence). The CDR3 reads CAWSGGNGYHYGYTF. Here the CDR3 DNA reads TGTGCCTGGAGTGGAGGGAACGGGTACCACTATGGCTACACCTTC.

This clone was seen a few times. The chain has TRBV5-6 and TRBJ2-2; D might be TRBD2 (6 bases). Germline assignment: CDR1 SGHDT and CDR2 YYEEEE. The CDR3 loop spans 16 amino acids. The V gene lost 5 bases and the J gene lost 3 bases, with 17 bases spanning the gap. The CDR3 loop reads CASSRRVGGDTGELFF. CDR3 DNA: TGTGCCAGCAGTCGGAGAGTGGGAGGAGACACCGGGGAGCTGTTTTTT.

On this clone: The junction does not match germline at one end; this may be a read error. The J gene is TRBJ1-3, the V gene TRBV4-1; D may be TRBD1 (6 bases). The CDR3 loop spans 13 amino acids. Germline CDR1 is MGHRA and CDR2 is YSYEKL. In DNA form, the CDR3 reads TGCGCCAGCAGCCCCCCCCAAACAGGGACATTATCTTTT. It encodes CASSPPQTGTLSF.

The chain is built from TRBV6-5 and TRBJ2-3, with 9 bases matching TRBD2. The CDR3 contains 15 residues. The junction had 4 bases not matched to a gene; V was cut back by 2 bases and J by 4 bases. CDR1 is MNHEY, CDR2 SVGAGI, per germline. CDR3 coding DNA: TGTGCCAGCAGTTACGGCGGGGGGGCATCAGATACGCAGTATTTT. It translates to CASSYGGGASDTQYF.

The V call is TRBV3-1 (or the pseudogene TRBV3-2), the J call TRBJ1-1; no reliable D call. V was pared by 1 base and J by 0 bases, with 12 bases between. Germline V CDR1 and CDR2: LGHDT, YNNKEL (reference sequence). The CDR3 has 16 residues. The CDR3 loop reads CASSQGRRGMNTEAFF. The CDR3 DNA reads TGTGCCAGCAGCCAAGGTCGTCGGGGTATGAACACTGAAGCTTTCTTT.

The V gene is TRBV18, the J gene TRBJ1-2; 7 bases map to TRBD1. The length of the CDR3 is 13 residues. With V trimmed by 1 base and J by 6 bases, 2 bases remained unmatched. CDR1 and CDR2 from the germline V gene are KGHSH and LQKENI. The CDR3 DNA reads as TGTGCCAGCTCACCACAGGGGGCCCATGGCTACACCTTC. Translating gives CASSPQGAHGYTF.

The chain combines TRBV24-1 with TRBJ2-1; D not certain. V dropped 3 bases and J dropped 9 bases, with 11 bases sitting between them. This CDR3 spans 13 amino acids. Germline values: CDR1 KGHDR, CDR2 SFDVKD. CDR3 in DNA: TGTGCCACCAGTGATGTACACCTGCCTGAGCAGTTCTTC. It encodes CATSDVHLPEQFF.

The chain uses TRBV9 and TRBJ1-6, with a possible D match to TRBD1 (6 bases). The germline gives CDR1 SGDLS, CDR2 YYNGEE. V was trimmed by 2 bases and J by 14 bases, leaving 20 bases between them. The CDR3 sequence is 15 residues long. The CDR3 here is CASSVEQGPPLALHF. As DNA, the CDR3 is TGTGCCAGCAGCGTCGAACAGGGCCCTCCCCTAGCCCTCCACTTT. Variable domain in full (rest from reference TRBV9 and TRBJ1-6): DSGVTQTPKHLITATGQRVTLRCSPRSGDLSVYWYQQSLDQGLQFLIQYYNGEERAKGNILERFSAQQFPDLHSELNLSSLELGDSALYFCASSVEQGPPLALHFGNGTRLTVT.

The rearrangement uses TRBV5-4 and TRBJ2-1; TRBD2 aligns across 10 bases. V dropped 3 bases and J dropped 6; count of bases not matched to a gene: 0. The V gene's germline CDR1 is SGHNT and CDR2 YYREEE (reference sequence). CDR3 length: 13 residues. Here the CDR3 DNA reads TGTGCCAGCAGCTCTAGCGGGGGCAATGAGCAGTTCTTC. This encodes CASSSSGGNEQFF.

This clone was seen a single time. This chain joins TRBV27 and TRBJ2-3; TRBD2 matches at 13 bases. The CDR3 length is 16 residues. The V gene end was trimmed by 5 bases and the J gene end by 7 bases; junction bases not matched to a gene: 9. Per germline, CDR1 MNHEY and CDR2 SMNVEV (reference sequence). The CDR3 spells CASSPLGLAGLYTQYF. The CDR3 DNA reads TGTGCCAGCAGTCCTTTGGGACTAGCGGGGTTGTATACGCAGTATTTT.

The chain combines TRBV5-1 with TRBJ1-5; no clear D gene. Germline loops: CDR1 SGHRS, CDR2 YFSETQ. The CDR3 extends over 14 amino acids. The V end was cut by 0 bases, the J end by 3 bases, with 7 bases between. CDR3 DNA: TGCGCCAGCAGCTTGGACAGCCTCAATCAGCCCCAGCATTTT. Its translation: CASSLDSLNQPQHF.

The V and J genes are TRBV5-1 and TRBJ1-2; tentative D call: TRBD1 (6 bases). The CDR3 runs to 15 residues. Germline CDR1 is SGHRS and CDR2 is YFSETQ. Trimming pared 6 bases from V and 1 base from J, leaving 16 bases between. CDR3 nucleotide sequence: TGCGCCAGCAAGCCCAGGGGATGGAGTAACTATGGCTACACCTTC. Protein: CASKPRGWSNYGYTF.